This entry concerns a single TCR beta chain. One end of the junction is discordant with germline, which a read error may explain. The source of the sample is a study of T cell responses to AZD1222 COVID-19 vaccine. At the level of the study: Pooling covered second doses at about 4 or about 12 weeks.

Measured with immunoSEQ multiplex PCR; TCRdb has only the in-frame clones, and not every one. The sample records more than 150,000 clones, 75% to 95% being singletons. CDR1 and CDR2 (germline): DFQATT, SNEGSKA (reference sequence). The CDR3 has 11 residues. The receptor comes from an adult in good health. J is TRBJ2-1 and V is TRBV20-1, with 12 bases lining up with TRBD2. Source: peripheral blood, taken on day 0 of AZD1222 vaccination. The CDR3 sequence is CSAETSGGPVF. CDR3 sequence (DNA): TGCAGTGCTGAGACTAGCGGGGGTCCGGTCTTC.